One sample yielded the 2 T cell receptor beta chains listed below, sequenced in a study of shared clonotypes between healthy human individuals. Using immunoSEQ multiplex PCR, the repertoire was profiled, and TCRdb retains in-frame clones only, with some absent. The table has 2 million to 2.5 million clones, almost 96% seen once. The sequencing sample was made of naive CD4+ T cells sorted from blood. As for subset: CD45RA+ positively selected. Receptor source: a man aged 18 to 35 in good health.

The CDR3 coding sequence is TGTGCCAGCAGCTTAGAGCTGAGGGGGCTTGCGCAGTATTTT. Its protein product is CASSLELRGLAQYF. The rearrangement joins TRBV7-9 to TRBJ2-3, with 7 bases identical to TRBD1. The germline V gene has CDR1 SEHNR and CDR2 FQNEAQ (reference sequence). V gave up 1 base and J gave up 10 bases; unmatched junction bases: 8. The CDR3 spans 14 residues.

V gene TRBV5-4 combines with J gene TRBJ1-2; 12 bases agree with TRBD1. The CDR3 extends over 14 amino acids. With V trimmed by 4 bases and J by 6 bases, 4 bases remained unmatched. Germline values: CDR1 SGHNT, CDR2 YYREEE (reference sequence). Written as DNA, the CDR3 is TGTGCCAGCAGCGGGGGACAGGGGGCTGATGGCTACACCTTC. Protein sequence: CASSGGQGADGYTF.